Each of the 8 T cell receptor beta chains below was sequenced from the same sample in a study of CD8+ T cells in alopecia areata. Treatment specified: oral pan-JAK inhibitor, 5-10 mg twice daily. Following RNA extraction, reverse transcription yielded cDNA that acted as the sequencing template. Clones were sequenced by immunoSEQ multiplex PCR, and TCRdb holds only the in-frame ones, with some missing. The sample has about 120,000 clones; 50% to 55% are singletons. Sequencing was performed on CD4+ T cells sorted from blood, taken at week 4, from a patient treated with tofacitinib. The receptors stem from a human donor with alopecia areata.

The V call is TRBV11-2, the J call TRBJ1-1; no definite D call. The CDR3 consists of 11 residues. The V and J ends lost 3 bases and 3 bases respectively, with 2 bases between them. Looked up from germline, CDR1 is SGHAT and CDR2 is FQNNGV. CDR3 loop: CASSFDTEAFF. The CDR3 coding sequence is TGTGCCAGCAGCTTCGACACTGAAGCTTTCTTT.

This clone was detected many times. The chain recombines TRBV18 with TRBJ1-2; D possibly corresponds to TRBD1 (5 bases). Looked up from germline, CDR1 is KGHSH and CDR2 is LQKENI. CDR3 length: 16 residues. V lost 5 bases to trimming and J lost 4 bases, with 20 bases between them. CDR3 DNA sequence: TGTGCCAGCTCAGCGACCCCCCTGGAGGGACTCTATGGCTACACCTTC. It translates to CASSATPLEGLYGYTF.

This clone was counted a few times. The chain carries TRBV5-1 and TRBJ1-2, with D tentatively TRBD1 (5 bases). This CDR3 contains 17 residues. V was cut by 0 bases and J by 0 bases, with 15 bases left in between. CDR1 and CDR2 (germline): SGHRS, YFSETQ. This chain's CDR3 is CASSLDPIRQTNYGYTF. Written as DNA, the CDR3 is TGCGCCAGCAGCTTGGACCCTATCCGACAGACTAACTATGGCTACACCTTC.

This chain links TRBV30 with TRBJ2-5, with TRBD2 matching 8 bases. Trimming at V came to 1 base and at J to 5 bases, leaving 9 bases not matched to a gene. The CDR3 has 15 amino acids. Germline V gives CDR1 GTSNPN, CDR2 SVGIG (reference sequence). The CDR3 sequence is CAWSGGTSRAETQYF. CDR3 DNA sequence: TGTGCCTGGAGTGGGGGGACTAGTAGGGCGGAGACCCAGTACTTC.

In this sample, this clone turned up a few times. The V gene is TRBV5-1, the J gene TRBJ2-6, with D possibly TRBD2 on 6 matching bases. V shed 7 bases and J shed 0 bases, with 14 bases lying between them. This CDR3 region has 16 residues. The germline V gene encodes CDR1 SGHRS and CDR2 YFSETQ. This CDR3 reads CASGRDSGSGANVLTF. The CDR3 DNA reads TGCGCCAGCGGACGGGACTCCGGCTCTGGGGCCAACGTCCTGACTTTC.

V gene TRBV29-1 combines with J gene TRBJ1-1, with D uncertain. V gave up 6 bases and J gave up 5 bases, with 16 bases separating them. The CDR3 consists of 13 residues. Germline V gene data show CDR1 as SQVTM and CDR2 as ANQGSEA. In DNA form, the CDR3 reads TGCAGCGTGGGCCCATTCCGTGAGACTGAAGCTTTCTTT. It is translated as CSVGPFRETEAFF.

This clone was seen only once. The chain joins TRBV5-1 to TRBJ1-2; D is ambiguous. The V end lost 5 bases, the J end lost 0 bases, and 8 bases lay between the germline ends. The CDR3 runs 13 residues. Germline V CDR1 and CDR2: SGHRS, YFSETQ. The chain's CDR3 is CASSQASNYGYTF. Here the CDR3 DNA reads TGCGCCAGCAGTCAGGCGTCTAACTATGGCTACACCTTC.

This chain connects TRBV30 to TRBJ2-3; 12 nucleotides agree with TRBD2. V lost 5 bases, J lost 3 bases, and 0 bases stayed unmatched. The CDR3 consists of 13 residues. From germline, CDR1 is GTSNPN and CDR2 SVGIG (reference sequence). The CDR3 is CAWGLAGTDTQYF. DNA of the CDR3: TGTGCCTGGGGACTAGCGGGGACAGATACGCAGTATTTT.